A single sample gave rise to the 12 T cell receptor beta chains below, sequenced in a study of blood T cell repertoires in COVID-19. The data were produced by immunoSEQ multiplex PCR, yet TCRdb's version contains in-frame clones alone and is incomplete. The sample carries over 200,000 clones, roughly 87% recorded once. Input material: peripheral blood. The receptors stem from a man in his forties with active or convalescent COVID-19.

The chain uses TRBV30 and TRBJ1-1; TRBD1 might be the D (5 bases). The length of the CDR3 is 14 residues. The ends were cut back, 8 bases at V and 1 base at J, with 17 bases in the middle. Looked up from germline, CDR1 is GTSNPN and CDR2 is SVGIG (reference sequence). The CDR3 loop is CARTRGEPNTEAFF. Here the CDR3 DNA reads TGTGCCCGTACGCGGGGGGAGCCGAACACTGAAGCTTTCTTT.

This chain joins TRBV3-1 (or the pseudogene TRBV3-2) and TRBJ1-2, with 9 nucleotides matching TRBD1. J gave up 4 bases and V 6 bases, and 3 bases lay outside the gene matches. Per the germline V gene, CDR1 is LGHDT and CDR2 is YNNKEL (reference sequence). The CDR3 is 13 amino acids. Here the CDR3 DNA reads TGTGCCAGCAGGGACAGGGGAAGCTATGGCTACACCTTC. It specifies CASRDRGSYGYTF.

V and J are TRBV2 and TRBJ1-3; 9 bases align to TRBD1. The junction had 7 bases not matched to a gene; V was cut back by 8 bases and J by 2 bases. This CDR3 region has 15 residues. Germline V gene data show CDR1 as SNHLY and CDR2 as FYNNEI. In DNA, the CDR3 is TGTGCCAGCGGTGGACAGGGGTTGACTGGAAACACCATATATTTT. This gives the protein CASGGQGLTGNTIYF. The variable domain in full, completed from reference TRBV2 and TRBJ1-3, reads EPEVTQTPSHQVTQMGQEVILRCVPISNHLYFYWYRQILGQKVEFLVSFYNNEISEKSEIFDDQFSVERPDGSNFTLKIRSTKLEDSAMYFCASGGQGLTGNTIYFGEGSWLTVV.

This chain joins TRBV19 and TRBJ2-6; the match to TRBD1 covers 12 bases. V gave up 7 bases and J gave up 4 bases; unmatched junction bases: 14. This CDR3 has 19 residues. Germline V CDR1 and CDR2: LNHDA, SQIVND (reference sequence). The CDR3 here is CASTRLGGQGAKGANVLTF. The CDR3 nucleotides are TGTGCCAGTACTCGACTGGGGGGACAGGGGGCGAAAGGGGCCAACGTCCTGACTTTC.

The chain has TRBV7-9 and TRBJ1-2, with 7 bases matching TRBD1. Per germline, CDR1 SEHNR and CDR2 FQNEAQ (reference sequence). The CDR3 spans 15 residues. V shed 6 bases and J 8 bases; nucleotides not matched to a gene: 15. The CDR3 DNA follows: TGTGCCAGCAGTCGCGGGACAGCTGACGCGGGAGGCTACACCTTC. This sequence encodes CASSRGTADAGGYTF.

V and J are TRBV9 and TRBJ1-1; tentatively, D is TRBD1 (6 bases). The CDR3 spans 13 residues. The V and J ends lost 1 base and 4 bases respectively, with 8 bases between them. From germline, CDR1 is SGDLS and CDR2 YYNGEE. Here the CDR3 reads CASSVQGSTEAFF. The CDR3 DNA reads as TGTGCCAGCAGCGTACAGGGGAGCACTGAAGCTTTCTTT.

On this clone: A much larger clone lies one base from this, so it may be a read error. J is TRBJ2-3 and V is TRBV16; unclear D gene. Trimming took off 6 bases at V and 3 bases at J, with 7 bases between the two ends. The CDR3 runs 12 residues. Per the germline V gene, CDR1 is KGHSY and CDR2 is FQNENV. CDR3 DNA sequence: TGTGCCAGCAGTCCACGGACAGATACGCAGTATTTT. Its protein is CASSPRTDTQYF.

The V call is TRBV19, the J call TRBJ2-1; D gene unclear. With 6 bases removed from V and 4 bases from J, the gap between germline ends came to 10 bases. The CDR3 length is 13 residues. Looked up from germline, CDR1 is LNHDA and CDR2 is SQIVND (reference sequence). The CDR3 DNA follows: TGTGCCAGTAGCCCGGGTGGTTACAATGAGCAGTTCTTC. Protein sequence: CASSPGGYNEQFF.

This clone was seen a single time. The chain carries TRBV6-4 and TRBJ1-2; D is ambiguous. Trimming removed 2 bases from V and 6 bases from J, with 22 bases in between. The CDR3 covers 17 residues. Germline-derived CDR1 and CDR2 are MRHNA and SNTAGT. The CDR3 bases are TGTGCCAGCAGTGACGCGGGCAGCCGCACGGGTATTGATGGCTACACCTTC. Protein product: CASSDAGSRTGIDGYTF.

The rearrangement uses TRBV28 and TRBJ1-1, with 9 bases lining up with TRBD1. The CDR3 contains 13 residues. The ends lost 5 bases at V and 11 bases at J; junction bases unmatched: 9. Germline assignment: CDR1 MDHEN and CDR2 SYDVKM. The CDR3, as DNA: TGTGCCAGCAGTCCGATTCACAGGGGGCGCGCTTTCTTT. Residues: CASSPIHRGRAFF.

The chain uses TRBV7-8 and TRBJ1-1, with 7 positions matching TRBD1. The germline V gene has CDR1 SGHVS and CDR2 FQNEAQ. The junction had 6 bases not matched to a gene; V was cut back by 8 bases and J by 3 bases. This CDR3 region has 13 residues. CDR3 amino acids: CASLRGEDTEAFF. For the CDR3, the DNA is TGTGCCAGCCTCAGGGGGGAGGACACTGAAGCTTTCTTT.

The rearrangement uses TRBV5-4 and TRBJ2-3, with TRBD1 as a possible D gene (5 bases). V was clipped by 6 bases and J by 0 bases, with 11 bases between them. The CDR3 is made up of 14 amino acids. Germline lookup yields CDR1 SGHNT and CDR2 YYREEE (reference sequence). The CDR3 spells CASMGQYSTDTQYF. For the CDR3, the DNA is TGTGCCAGCATGGGGCAGTACAGCACAGATACGCAGTATTTT.